These 8 T cell receptor beta chains were all obtained from the same sample, sequenced in a study of CD8+CD57+ T cells in acquired aplastic anemia listed by TCRdb under 2018. Data came from an Illumina HiSeq 2000. Genomic DNA served as template for TCR beta VDJ combination and CDR3 sequence profiling. TCRdb handled the public reads itself, with Q25 trimming in fastp and clone calling in MiXCR, and kept productive beta chains. Rows are combined by CDR3 protein, so each entry shows the most common genes and DNA. This sample gives 150,000 to 200,000 distinct CDR3 sequences in total; approximately 40% of them show up just once. The ten biggest clones cover 1.1% of the sample. Sequenced sample: sorted CD4+, CD8+, or CD8+CD57+ T cells (not recorded which) from PBMCs. Source of these receptors: a human donor in good health.

In this sample, this clonotype turned up a few times. This chain connects TRBV10-3 to TRBJ2-1, with TRBD2 matching 7 bases. Germline CDR1 reads ENHRY; CDR2 reads SYGVKD. The CDR3 has 14 amino acids. Unmatched junction bases numbered 4, after V lost 0 bases and J lost 8 bases. CDR3 region: CAISESIAGDEQFF. The CDR3 nucleotides are TGTGCCATCAGTGAGTCGATAGCGGGCGATGAGCAGTTCTTC.

This rearrangement joins TRBV11-2 to TRBJ1-1; no clear D. CDR1 and CDR2 from the germline V gene are SGHAT and FQNNGV. The CDR3 is 12 amino acids. Trimming took off 4 bases at V and 4 bases at J, with 7 bases between the two ends. This chain's CDR3 is CASSYQLTEAFF. DNA of the CDR3: TGTGCCAGCAGCTACCAGCTCACTGAAGCTTTCTTT.

On this clonotype itself: A much larger clone lies a single base off, so this may be a read error. The V gene is TRBV20-1, the J gene TRBJ1-3; the match to TRBD1 covers 11 bases. Germline V gene lookup returns CDR1 DFQATT and CDR2 SNEGSKA (reference sequence). This CDR3 spans 16 amino acids. The CDR3 sequence: CSAHIPGQGAGSTIYF. The CDR3 DNA sequence: TGCAGTGCCCATATCCCCGGACAGGGGGCTGGAAGCACCATATATTTT.

This clonotype was detected only a few times. This rearrangement joins TRBV10-1 to TRBJ1-4; maybe TRBD1 (6 bases). CDR1 is WNHNN and CDR2 is SYGVQD in the germline V gene (reference sequence). Trimming took 3 bases from V and 8 from J, leaving 13 bases between them. The CDR3 has 14 amino acids. The CDR3 sequence is CASSDGGRGEKLFF. The CDR3 DNA reads as TGCGCCAGCAGTGACGGGGGGCGCGGAGAAAAACTGTTTTTT.

The chain is built from TRBV20-1 and TRBJ2-6, with D hard to call. The CDR3 is 13 amino acids. V was trimmed by 4 bases and J by 3 bases, leaving 7 bases between them. The germline CDR1 and CDR2 sequences are DFQATT and SNEGSKA (reference sequence). The chain's CDR3 is CSAMGIGANVLTF. The CDR3 DNA sequence: TGCAGTGCTATGGGAATTGGGGCCAACGTCCTGACTTTC.

This clonotype showed up many times. One junction end does not reproduce the germline sequence, and a read error may be involved. The chain combines TRBV2 with TRBJ1-6, with TRBD1 as a possible D gene (6 bases). CDR1 and CDR2 from the germline V gene are SNHLY and FYNNEI. This CDR3 is 15 amino acids long. For the CDR3, the DNA is TGTGCCAGCAGCGAAGGGGGGATCTCTTCTCCACCCCTCCACTTT. Amino acid sequence: CASSEGGISSPPLHF. Combining the CDR3 with reference TRBV2 and TRBJ1-6 gives the whole variable domain EPEVTQTPSHQVTQMGQEVILRCVPISNHLYFYWYRQILGQKVEFLVSFYNNEISEKSEIFDDQFSVERPDGSNFTLKIRSTKLEDSAMYFCASSEGGISSPPLHFGNGTRLTVT.

V is TRBV5-8 and J is TRBJ1-2, with 9 bases that match TRBD1. Germline V gene data show CDR1 as SGHTS and CDR2 as YDEGEE. With 5 bases clipped from V and 4 bases from J, the junction kept 9 bases outside the gene matches. CDR3 size: 15 residues. CDR3 residues: CASSPRDRVLYGYTF. In DNA form, the CDR3 reads TGTGCCAGCAGTCCCCGGGACAGGGTACTCTATGGCTACACCTTC.

The chain combines TRBV7-8 with TRBJ1-5; maybe TRBD1 (5 bases). Germline values: CDR1 SGHVS, CDR2 FQNEAQ. With 8 bases removed from V and 9 bases from J, the gap between germline ends came to 14 bases. The CDR3 totals 12 residues. CDR3 region: CASGTRTGPQHF. The CDR3 DNA reads as TGTGCCAGCGGGACTCGCACGGGGCCCCAGCATTTT.